Listed below are T cell receptor beta chains from one sample, sequenced in a study of blood T cells in healthy people across ages. MiXCR was run by TCRdb on the 5' RACE reads, yielding one entry per CDR3 protein. The table shows about 510,000 distinct CDR3 sequences, with about 28% occurring only once. These data are also associated with another study on T cells of mothers and their children.

Sequenced material: blood. The receptor set was obtained from a boy younger than 10 in good health. The CDR3 runs from the conserved cysteine through the conserved F or W. A D gene is named only where the DNA matches it firmly. Only some rows state a clone size, as once, few, many or a class for expanded clones.

- | TRBD1 | TRBJ1-4 | TRBV10-3 | CAISESDRDLFF | TGTGCCATCAGTGAGTCGGACAGGGACCTGTTTTTT
few | - | TRBJ1-1 | TRBV30 | CAWRSRQGNTEAFF | TGTGCCTGGAGGTCGCGGCAGGGAAACACTGAAGCTTTCTTT
few | - | TRBJ1-2 | TRBV10-3 | CAIRAGRINYGYTF | TGTGCCATCAGGGCGGGACGGATTAACTATGGCTACACCTTC
few | - | TRBJ2-5 | TRBV7-9 | CASSSPQGTQYF | TGTGCCAGCAGCTCGCCCCAGGGGACCCAGTACTTC
- | - | TRBJ2-3 | TRBV28 | CASSLAGQTTDTQYF | TGTGCCAGCAGTTTGGCGGGACAGACCACAGATACGCAGTATTTT
- | - | TRBJ1-1 | TRBV20-1 | CSARVWEGEAFF | TGCAGTGCTAGAGTATGGGAGGGAGAAGCTTTCTTT
few | - | TRBJ2-5 | TRBV2 | CASSESRSQETQYF | TGTGCCAGCAGTGAGAGTCGCAGCCAAGAGACCCAGTACTTC
few | - | TRBJ2-7 | TRBV5-1 | CASSLLRPSYEQYF | TGCGCCAGCAGCTTGCTTCGGCCCTCCTACGAGCAGTACTTC
once | TRBD1 | TRBJ2-7 | TRBV9 | CASSVRDSYYEQYF | TGTGCCAGCAGCGTTCGGGACAGCTACTACGAGCAGTACTTC
once | - | TRBJ1-5 | TRBV19 | CASRDRNQPQHF | TGTGCCAGTAGGGATCGTAATCAGCCCCAGCATTTT
- | - | TRBJ2-5 | TRBV30 | CAWTGDQETQYF | TGTGCCTGGACGGGTGATCAGGAGACCCAGTACTTC
few | TRBD1 | TRBJ2-2 | TRBV20-1 | CSARVMTGSIGELFF | TGCAGTGCTAGAGTCATGACAGGGTCCATCGGGGAGCTGTTTTTT
few | - | TRBJ1-2 | TRBV10-3 | CAIRLDSHDYGYTF | TGTGCCATCAGATTGGACAGTCACGACTATGGCTACACCTTC
- | - | TRBJ2-2 | TRBV6-5 | CASSFWGETGELFF | TGTGCCAGCAGTTTTTGGGGGGAAACCGGGGAGCTGTTTTTT
once | TRBD2 | TRBJ2-1 | TRBV7-8 | CASSLELAGGGEQFF | TGTGCCAGCAGCTTAGAACTAGCGGGAGGAGGTGAGCAGTTCTTC
few | TRBD1 | TRBJ2-1 | TRBV24-1 | CATSGTGTGVNNEQFF | TGTGCCACCAGTGGAACCGGGACAGGGGTGAACAATGAGCAGTTCTTC
few | TRBD1 | TRBJ1-1 | TRBV3-1 | CASSPRQGGTEAFF | TGTGCCAGCAGCCCCCGACAGGGCGGAACTGAAGCTTTCTTT
- | - | TRBJ1-1 | TRBV7-9 | CASSFGGVAEAFF | TGTGCCAGCAGCTTCGGGGGCGTCGCTGAAGCTTTCTTT
- | - | TRBJ2-7 | TRBV7-2 | CASSISGDVPYF | TGTGCCAGCAGCATCTCCGGGGACGTCCCTTACTTC
few | - | TRBJ2-4 | TRBV5-1 | CASSLQEVGEIPTAKNIQYF | TGCGCCAGCAGCTTGCAGGAGGTGGGGGAAATTCCCACAGCCAAAAACATTCAGTACTTC
few | TRBD2 | TRBJ2-3 | TRBV5-1 | CASSLADVSGSADTQYF | TGCGCCAGCAGCTTGGCCGATGTTAGCGGGAGCGCAGATACGCAGTATTTT
- | - | TRBJ1-1 | TRBV3-1 | CASSQDLGTTEAFF | TGTGCCAGCAGCCAAGATTTAGGGACCACTGAAGCTTTCTTT
- | - | TRBJ2-5 | TRBV7-9 | CASSLSRGDQETQYF | TGTGCCAGCAGCTTGTCCAGGGGGGACCAAGAGACCCAGTACTTC
few | TRBD1 | TRBJ1-6 | TRBV7-3 | CASSSQGAYNSPLHF | TGTGCCAGCAGCTCACAGGGGGCCTATAATTCACCCCTCCACTTT
few | TRBD1 | TRBJ2-2 | TRBV3-1 | CASSDRDPNTGELFF | TGTGCCAGCAGCGACAGGGACCCTAACACCGGGGAGCTGTTTTTT
- | TRBD2 | TRBJ2-5 | TRBV12-3/TRBV12-4 | CASRLAGGPETQYF | TGTGCCAGCAGACTAGCGGGGGGGCCAGAGACCCAGTACTTC
- | TRBD1 | TRBJ2-1 | TRBV10-3 | CAISESTGDLRYNEQFF | TGTGCCATCAGTGAGTCGACAGGGGATTTAAGGTACAATGAGCAGTTCTTC
- | TRBD1 | TRBJ1-4 | TRBV6-6 | CASSYGTEKLFF | TGTGCCAGCAGTTACGGGACAGAGAAACTGTTTTTT
few | TRBD1 | TRBJ1-2 | TRBV3-1 | CASSQDGTGINYGYTF | TGTGCCAGCAGCCAAGATGGGACAGGGATTAACTATGGCTACACCTTC
- | TRBD1 | TRBJ2-2 | TRBV29-1 | CSVDGYRGSNTGELFF | TGCAGCGTTGACGGCTACAGGGGATCGAACACCGGGGAGCTGTTTTTT
- | TRBD2 | TRBJ2-5 | TRBV7-6 | CASSDPLRTSRETQYF | TGTGCCAGCAGCGATCCCCTGAGGACTAGCCGGGAGACCCAGTACTTT
- | TRBD2 | TRBJ2-5 | TRBV29-1 | CSVLAGETQETQYF | TGCAGCGTTCTAGCGGGGGAAACCCAAGAGACCCAGTACTTC
few | TRBD1 | TRBJ1-2 | TRBV28 | CASSWGQGYGYTF | TGTGCCAGCAGTTGGGGACAGGGCTATGGCTACACCTTC
- | - | TRBJ2-5 | TRBV20-1 | CSARKAGLRETQYF | TGCAGTGCTAGAAAGGCGGGACTCAGGGAGACCCAGTACTTC
- | - | TRBJ2-2 | TRBV3-1 | CASSREAGELFF | TGTGCCAGCAGCCGAGAGGCCGGGGAGCTGTTTTTT
- | - | TRBJ1-5 | TRBV12-5 | CASGLVEPQHF | TGTGCTAGTGGTTTGGTTGAGCCCCAGCATTTT
- | TRBD1 | TRBJ1-1 | TRBV9 | CASSRSTRQGERAEAFF | TGTGCCAGCAGCCGATCCACGAGACAGGGGGAGCGGGCTGAAGCTTTCTTT
few | TRBD2 | TRBJ2-1 | TRBV24-1 | CATSAPSGIYNEQFF | TGTGCCACCAGTGCCCCAAGCGGGATATACAATGAGCAGTTCTTC
- | - | TRBJ2-7 | TRBV15 | CATSRDGGEQYF | TGTGCCACCAGCAGAGACGGCGGCGAGCAGTACTTC
few | TRBD1 | TRBJ2-5 | TRBV6-1 | CASSEAGRGPRYQETQYF | TGTGCCAGCAGTGAAGCGGGAAGGGGGCCGAGGTACCAAGAGACCCAGTACTTC
- | - | TRBJ2-1 | TRBV7-9 | CASSFNNEQFF | TGTGCCAGCAGCTTTAACAATGAGCAGTTCTTC
- | - | TRBJ2-4 | TRBV27 | CASSLNLGFGAKNIQYF | TGTGCCAGCAGTTTAAACCTAGGGTTTGGAGCCAAAAACATTCAGTACTTC
- | TRBD2 | TRBJ2-1 | TRBV6-2/TRBV6-3 | CASIPAGGPYNEQFF | TGTGCCAGCATCCCAGCGGGAGGGCCATACAATGAGCAGTTCTTC
- | - | TRBJ2-4 | TRBV12-3/TRBV12-4 | CASNTLGGSKNIQYF | TGTGCCAGCAACACCTTAGGAGGAAGCAAAAACATTCAGTACTTC
- | - | TRBJ2-7 | TRBV7-2 | CASSSDPLSYEQYF | TGTGCCAGCAGTTCGGACCCTCTCTCCTACGAGCAGTACTTC
- | - | TRBJ1-4 | TRBV4-1 | CASSHPDEKLFF | TGCGCCAGCAGCCACCCGGACGAAAAACTGTTTTTT
- | - | TRBJ2-5 | TRBV9 | CASSVGWRGLRETQYF | TGTGCCAGCAGCGTAGGCTGGCGGGGCCTCAGGGAGACCCAGTACTTC
- | - | TRBJ2-1 | TRBV6-4 | CASSWQPSVIYNEQFF | TGTGCCAGCAGTTGGCAGCCTAGCGTAATTTACAATGAGCAGTTCTTC
few | TRBD2 | TRBJ2-1 | TRBV3-1 | CASSQGTSGGPYNEQFF | TGTGCCAGCAGCCAAGGGACTAGCGGGGGGCCCTACAATGAGCAGTTCTTC
few | TRBD2 | TRBJ2-1 | TRBV19 | CASGPASGNYNEQFF | TGTGCCAGTGGACCCGCTAGCGGCAACTACAATGAGCAGTTCTTC
few | TRBD1 | TRBJ1-1 | TRBV7-2 | CASSEDRGYTEAFF | TGTGCCAGCAGCGAGGACAGGGGGTACACTGAAGCTTTCTTT